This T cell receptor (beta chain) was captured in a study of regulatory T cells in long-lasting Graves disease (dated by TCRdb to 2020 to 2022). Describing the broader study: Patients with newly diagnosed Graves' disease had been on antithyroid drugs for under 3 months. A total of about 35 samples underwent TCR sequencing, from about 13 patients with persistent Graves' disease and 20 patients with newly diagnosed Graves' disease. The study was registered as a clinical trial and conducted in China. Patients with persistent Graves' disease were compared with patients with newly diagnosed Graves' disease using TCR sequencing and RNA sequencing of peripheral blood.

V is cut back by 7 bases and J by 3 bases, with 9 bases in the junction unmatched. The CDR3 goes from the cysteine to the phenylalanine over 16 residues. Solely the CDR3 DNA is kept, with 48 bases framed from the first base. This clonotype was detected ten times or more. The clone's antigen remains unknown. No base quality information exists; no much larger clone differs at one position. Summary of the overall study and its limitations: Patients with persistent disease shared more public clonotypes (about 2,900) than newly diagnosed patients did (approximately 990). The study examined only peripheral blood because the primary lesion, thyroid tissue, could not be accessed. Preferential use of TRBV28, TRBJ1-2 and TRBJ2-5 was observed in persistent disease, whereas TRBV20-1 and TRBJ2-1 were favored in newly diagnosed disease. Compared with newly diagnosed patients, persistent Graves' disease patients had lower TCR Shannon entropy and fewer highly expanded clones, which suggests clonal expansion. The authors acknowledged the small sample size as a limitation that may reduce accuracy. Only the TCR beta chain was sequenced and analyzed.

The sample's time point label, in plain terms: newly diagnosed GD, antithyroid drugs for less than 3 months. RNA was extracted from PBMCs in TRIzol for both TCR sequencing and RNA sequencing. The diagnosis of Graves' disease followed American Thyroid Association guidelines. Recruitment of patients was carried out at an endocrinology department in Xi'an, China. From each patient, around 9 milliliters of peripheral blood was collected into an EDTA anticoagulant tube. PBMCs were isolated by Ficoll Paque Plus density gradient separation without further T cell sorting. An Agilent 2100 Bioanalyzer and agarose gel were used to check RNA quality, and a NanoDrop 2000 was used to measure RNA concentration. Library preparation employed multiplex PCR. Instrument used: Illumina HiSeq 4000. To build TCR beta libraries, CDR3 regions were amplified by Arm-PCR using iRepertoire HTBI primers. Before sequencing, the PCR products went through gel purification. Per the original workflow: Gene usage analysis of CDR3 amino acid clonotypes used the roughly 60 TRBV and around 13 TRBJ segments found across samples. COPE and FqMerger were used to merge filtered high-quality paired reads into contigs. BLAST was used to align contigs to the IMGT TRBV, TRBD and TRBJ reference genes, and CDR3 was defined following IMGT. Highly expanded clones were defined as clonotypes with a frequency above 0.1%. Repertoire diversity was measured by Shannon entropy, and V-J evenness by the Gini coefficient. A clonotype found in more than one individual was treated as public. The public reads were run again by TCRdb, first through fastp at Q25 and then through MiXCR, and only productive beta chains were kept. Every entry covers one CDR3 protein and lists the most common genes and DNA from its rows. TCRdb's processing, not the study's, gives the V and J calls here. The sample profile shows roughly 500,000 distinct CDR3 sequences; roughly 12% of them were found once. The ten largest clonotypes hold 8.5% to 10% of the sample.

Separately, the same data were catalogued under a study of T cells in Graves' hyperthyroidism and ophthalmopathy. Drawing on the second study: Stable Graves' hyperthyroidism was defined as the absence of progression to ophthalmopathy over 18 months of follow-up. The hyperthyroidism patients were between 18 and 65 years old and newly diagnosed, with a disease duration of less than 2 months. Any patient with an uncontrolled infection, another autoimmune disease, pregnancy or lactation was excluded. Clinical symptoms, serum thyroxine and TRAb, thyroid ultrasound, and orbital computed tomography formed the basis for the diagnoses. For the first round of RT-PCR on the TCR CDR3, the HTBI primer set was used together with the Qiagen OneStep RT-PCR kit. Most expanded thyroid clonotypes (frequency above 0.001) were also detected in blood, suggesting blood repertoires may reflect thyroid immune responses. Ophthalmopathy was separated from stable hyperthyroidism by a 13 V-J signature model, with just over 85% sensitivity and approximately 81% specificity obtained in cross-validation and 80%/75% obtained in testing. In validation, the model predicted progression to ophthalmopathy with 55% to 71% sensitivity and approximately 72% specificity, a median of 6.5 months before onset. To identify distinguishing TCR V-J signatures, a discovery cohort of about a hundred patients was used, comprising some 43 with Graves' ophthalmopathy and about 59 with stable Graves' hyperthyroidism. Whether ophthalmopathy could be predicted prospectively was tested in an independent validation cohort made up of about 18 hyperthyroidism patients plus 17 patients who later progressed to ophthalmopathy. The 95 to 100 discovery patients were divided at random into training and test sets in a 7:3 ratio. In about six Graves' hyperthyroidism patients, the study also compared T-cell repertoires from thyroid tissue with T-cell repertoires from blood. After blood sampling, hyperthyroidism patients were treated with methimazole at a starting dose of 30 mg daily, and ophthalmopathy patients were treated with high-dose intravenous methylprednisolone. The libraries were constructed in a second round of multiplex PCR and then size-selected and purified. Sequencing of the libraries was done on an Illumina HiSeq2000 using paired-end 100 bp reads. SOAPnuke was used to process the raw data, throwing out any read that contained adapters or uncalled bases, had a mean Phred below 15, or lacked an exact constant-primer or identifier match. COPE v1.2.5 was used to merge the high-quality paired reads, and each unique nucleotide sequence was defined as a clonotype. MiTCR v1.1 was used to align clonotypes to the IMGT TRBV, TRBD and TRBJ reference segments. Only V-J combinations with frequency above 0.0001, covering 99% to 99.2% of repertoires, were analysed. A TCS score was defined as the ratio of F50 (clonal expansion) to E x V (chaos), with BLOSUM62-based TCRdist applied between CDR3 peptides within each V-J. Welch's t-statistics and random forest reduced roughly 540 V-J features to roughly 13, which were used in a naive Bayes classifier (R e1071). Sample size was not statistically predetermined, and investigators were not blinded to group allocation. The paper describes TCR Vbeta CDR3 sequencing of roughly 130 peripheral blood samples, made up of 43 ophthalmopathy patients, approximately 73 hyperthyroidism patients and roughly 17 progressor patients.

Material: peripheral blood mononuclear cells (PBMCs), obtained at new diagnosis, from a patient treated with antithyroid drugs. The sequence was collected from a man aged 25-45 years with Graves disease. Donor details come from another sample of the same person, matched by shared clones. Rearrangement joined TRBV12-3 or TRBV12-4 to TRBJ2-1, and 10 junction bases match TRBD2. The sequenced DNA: TGTGCCAGCAAGAATGGACTAGCGGACAACTACAATGAGCAGTTCTTC. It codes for CASKNGLADNYNEQFF.